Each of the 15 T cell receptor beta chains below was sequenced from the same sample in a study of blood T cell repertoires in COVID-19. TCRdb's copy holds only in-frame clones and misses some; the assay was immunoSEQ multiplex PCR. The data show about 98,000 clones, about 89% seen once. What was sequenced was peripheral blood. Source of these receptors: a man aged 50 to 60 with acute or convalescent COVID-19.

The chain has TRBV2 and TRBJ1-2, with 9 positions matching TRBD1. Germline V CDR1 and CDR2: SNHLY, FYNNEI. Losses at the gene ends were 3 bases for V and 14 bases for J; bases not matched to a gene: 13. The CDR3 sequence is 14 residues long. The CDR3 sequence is CASSDDMGQGDATF. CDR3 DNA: TGTGCCAGCAGTGATGATATGGGACAGGGAGATGCTACCTTC.

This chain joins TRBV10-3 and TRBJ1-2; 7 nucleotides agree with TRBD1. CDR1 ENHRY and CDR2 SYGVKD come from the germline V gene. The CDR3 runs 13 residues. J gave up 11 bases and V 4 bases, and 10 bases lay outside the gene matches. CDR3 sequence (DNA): TGTGCCATCAGTGCGACAGGGATTAGCGGTTACACCTTC. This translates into CAISATGISGYTF.

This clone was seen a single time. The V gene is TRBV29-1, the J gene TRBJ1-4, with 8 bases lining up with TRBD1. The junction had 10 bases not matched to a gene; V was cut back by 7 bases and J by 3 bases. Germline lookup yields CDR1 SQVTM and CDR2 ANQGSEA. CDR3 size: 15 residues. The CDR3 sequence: CSGAARTGPNEKLFF. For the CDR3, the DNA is TGCAGCGGCGCTGCCAGGACAGGGCCTAATGAAAAACTGTTTTTT.

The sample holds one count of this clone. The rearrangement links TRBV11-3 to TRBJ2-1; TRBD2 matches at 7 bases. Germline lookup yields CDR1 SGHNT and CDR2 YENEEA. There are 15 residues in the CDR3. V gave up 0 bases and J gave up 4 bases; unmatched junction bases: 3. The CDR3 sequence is CASSLEAGRYNEQFF. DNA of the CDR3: TGTGCCAGCAGCTTAGAAGCGGGAAGGTACAATGAGCAGTTCTTC.

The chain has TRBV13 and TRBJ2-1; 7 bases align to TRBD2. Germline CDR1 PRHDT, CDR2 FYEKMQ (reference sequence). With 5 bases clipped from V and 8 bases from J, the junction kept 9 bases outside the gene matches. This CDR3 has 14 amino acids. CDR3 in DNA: TGTGCCAGCAGCCGGCGACTAGCCGGGGATGAGCAGTTCTTC. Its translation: CASSRRLAGDEQFF.

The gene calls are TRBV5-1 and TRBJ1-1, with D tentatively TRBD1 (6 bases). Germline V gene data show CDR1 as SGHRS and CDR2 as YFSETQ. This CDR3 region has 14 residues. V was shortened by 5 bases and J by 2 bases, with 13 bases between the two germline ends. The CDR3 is CASRLQGYNTEAFF. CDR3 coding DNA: TGCGCCAGCAGATTACAGGGTTATAACACTGAAGCTTTCTTT.

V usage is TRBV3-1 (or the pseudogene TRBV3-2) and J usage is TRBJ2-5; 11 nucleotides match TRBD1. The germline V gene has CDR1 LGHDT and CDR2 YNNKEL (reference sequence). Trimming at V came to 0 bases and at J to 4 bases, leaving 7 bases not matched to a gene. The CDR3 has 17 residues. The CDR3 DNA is TGTGCCAGCAGCCAAGATCCCGGACAGGGGGCGCGAGAGACCCAGTACTTC. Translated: CASSQDPGQGARETQYF.

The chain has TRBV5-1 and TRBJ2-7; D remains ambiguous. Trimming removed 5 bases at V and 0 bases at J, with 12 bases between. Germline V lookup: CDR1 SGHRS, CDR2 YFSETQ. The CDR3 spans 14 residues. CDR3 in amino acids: CASSSGPSSYEQYF. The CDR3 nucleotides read TGCGCCAGCAGTTCAGGCCCGAGCTCCTACGAGCAGTACTTC.

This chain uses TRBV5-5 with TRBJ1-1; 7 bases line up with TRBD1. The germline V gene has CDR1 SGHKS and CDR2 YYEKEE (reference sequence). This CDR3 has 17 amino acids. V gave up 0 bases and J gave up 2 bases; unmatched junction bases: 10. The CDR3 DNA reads TGTGCCAGCAGCTTGGGAGCACTGGACAGGCAAAACACTGAAGCTTTCTTT. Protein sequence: CASSLGALDRQNTEAFF.

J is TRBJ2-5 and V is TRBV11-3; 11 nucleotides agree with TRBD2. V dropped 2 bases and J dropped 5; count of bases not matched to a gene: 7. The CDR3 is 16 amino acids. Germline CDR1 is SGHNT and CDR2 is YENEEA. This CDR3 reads CASSLYVAGGWETQYF. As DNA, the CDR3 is TGTGCCAGCAGCTTATATGTAGCGGGAGGGTGGGAGACCCAGTACTTC.

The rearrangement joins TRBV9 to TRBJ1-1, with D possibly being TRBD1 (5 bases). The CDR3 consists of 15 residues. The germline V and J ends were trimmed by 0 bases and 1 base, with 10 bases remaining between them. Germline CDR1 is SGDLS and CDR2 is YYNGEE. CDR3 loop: CASSVATGGNTEAFF. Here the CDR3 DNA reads TGTGCCAGCAGCGTAGCTACGGGGGGGAACACTGAAGCTTTCTTT.

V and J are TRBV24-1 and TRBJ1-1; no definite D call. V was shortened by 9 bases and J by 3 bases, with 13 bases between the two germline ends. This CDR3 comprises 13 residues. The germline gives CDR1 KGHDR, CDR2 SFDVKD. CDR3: CATGFMRDTEAFF. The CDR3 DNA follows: TGTGCCACCGGGTTCATGAGGGACACTGAAGCTTTCTTT.

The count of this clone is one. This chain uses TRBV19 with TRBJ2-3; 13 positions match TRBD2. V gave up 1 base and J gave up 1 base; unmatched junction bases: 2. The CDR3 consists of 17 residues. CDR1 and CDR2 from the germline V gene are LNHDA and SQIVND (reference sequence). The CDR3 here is CASSIGTSGRGTDTQYF. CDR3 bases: TGTGCCAGTAGTATAGGGACTAGCGGGAGAGGCACAGATACGCAGTATTTT.

The CDR3 reads CASRDVGGSYNEQFF. The CDR3 coding sequence is TGTGCCAGTAGGGACGTGGGAGGCTCCTACAATGAGCAGTTCTTC. The rearrangement uses TRBV19 and TRBJ2-1; D is possibly TRBD2 (6 bases). Germline V gene lookup returns CDR1 LNHDA and CDR2 SQIVND (reference sequence). This CDR3 spans 15 amino acids. V was cut by 6 bases and J by 0 bases, with 12 bases left in between.

CDR3 sequence reads: CASSLDGTGGFYEQYF. CDR3 DNA sequence: TGTGCCAGCAGCTTAGATGGAACAGGGGGCTTCTACGAGCAGTACTTC. This chain uses TRBV11-2 with TRBJ2-7; 9 nucleotides align to TRBD1. The V gene end was trimmed by 0 bases and the J gene end by 3 bases; junction bases not matched to a gene: 6. There are 16 residues in the CDR3. Germline loops: CDR1 SGHAT, CDR2 FQNNGV.